These T cell receptor beta chains were read from a single sample in a study of human T cells and chemical hapten exposure. TCRdb processed the 5' RACE reads anew with MiXCR; each CDR3 protein has one entry. This table holds 150,000 or so distinct CDR3 sequences, about 4.3% found once. The receptors were sampled from a female donor in good health. Both conserved end residues are part of each CDR3. The D gene is left open where the match is weak. Clone size is given for some rows only: seen once, a few or many times, or a class if the clone is expanded.

v_call: TRBV7-2; clone_size: many; j_call: TRBJ2-7; d_call: TRBD1; cdr3_nt: TGTGCCAGCAGCCCCAGGGGGACAGATTACGAGCAGTACTTC; cdr3_aa: CASSPRGTDYEQYF
v_call: TRBV5-5; clone_size: many; j_call: TRBJ1-5; d_call: NA; cdr3_nt: TGTGCCAGCAGCATCAGGGGTTATCAGCCCCAGCATTTT; cdr3_aa: CASSIRGYQPQHF
v_call: TRBV3-1; clone_size: many; j_call: TRBJ2-1; d_call: NA; cdr3_nt: TGTGCCAGCAGCCCCACACCTTACAATGAGCAGTTCTTC; cdr3_aa: CASSPTPYNEQFF
v_call: TRBV4-2; clone_size: many; j_call: TRBJ2-1; d_call: TRBD2; cdr3_nt: TGTGCCAGCAGCCAAGCGGGTTGGACTAGCGGGGGCACTAGCGGTGAGCAGTTCTTC; cdr3_aa: CASSQAGWTSGGTSGEQFF
v_call: TRBV29-1; clone_size: many; j_call: TRBJ2-3; d_call: NA; cdr3_nt: TGCAGCGTTGCGATAAATTCAGATACGCAGTATTTT; cdr3_aa: CSVAINSDTQYF
v_call: TRBV7-8; clone_size: many; j_call: TRBJ2-5; d_call: NA; cdr3_nt: TGTGCCAGCAGCTTAGGGAAAACGGAGACCCAGTACTTC; cdr3_aa: CASSLGKTETQYF
v_call: TRBV6-2/TRBV6-3; clone_size: NA; j_call: TRBJ2-5; d_call: NA; cdr3_nt: TGTGCCAGCACCCAGAAAGAGACCCAGTACTTC; cdr3_aa: CASTQKETQYF
v_call: TRBV4-1; clone_size: many; j_call: TRBJ2-3; d_call: NA; cdr3_nt: TGCGCCAGCAGTGGTGTGGGGTATCTAAACACAGATACGCAGTATTTT; cdr3_aa: CASSGVGYLNTDTQYF
v_call: TRBV4-3; clone_size: many; j_call: TRBJ2-1; d_call: TRBD2; cdr3_nt: TGCGCCAGCAGCCAAGAGGTCGCTTACTGGGGACTAGCGGGGGCGAGCTCCTACAATGAGCAGTTCTTC; cdr3_aa: CASSQEVAYWGLAGASSYNEQFF
v_call: TRBV6-5; clone_size: many; j_call: TRBJ2-3; d_call: NA; cdr3_nt: TGTGCCAGCGGCCTAAGGGGGAAACAGGGACATACGCAGTATTTT; cdr3_aa: CASGLRGKQGHTQYF
v_call: TRBV5-1; clone_size: many; j_call: TRBJ2-3; d_call: NA; cdr3_nt: TGCGCCAGCAGCCTCCCCGGCGGGGTTGATACGCAGTATTTT; cdr3_aa: CASSLPGGVDTQYF
v_call: TRBV12-3/TRBV12-4; clone_size: few; j_call: TRBJ1-1; d_call: NA; cdr3_nt: TGTGCCAGCAGTTTGAGGGGGGAAACTGAAGCTTTCTTT; cdr3_aa: CASSLRGETEAFF
v_call: TRBV5-5; clone_size: NA; j_call: TRBJ1-1; d_call: NA; cdr3_nt: TGTGCCAGCAGCTTGGTGGCAGGGTCTTTCTGTGAAGCTTTCTTT; cdr3_aa: CASSLVAGSFCEAFF
v_call: TRBV27; clone_size: many; j_call: TRBJ1-5; d_call: NA; cdr3_nt: TGTGCCAGCAGTTCACTCCAGGGGAGGCAGCCCCAGCATTTT; cdr3_aa: CASSSLQGRQPQHF
v_call: TRBV23-1; clone_size: many; j_call: TRBJ2-2; d_call: NA; cdr3_nt: TGCGCCAGCAGTCAATCGGGGTGGGGGAACACCGGGGAGCTGTTTTTT; cdr3_aa: CASSQSGWGNTGELFF
v_call: TRBV2; clone_size: few; j_call: TRBJ2-2; d_call: TRBD2; cdr3_nt: TGTGCCAGCAGTCGGGGACTAGGCGGGGAGCTGTTTTTT; cdr3_aa: CASSRGLGGELFF
v_call: TRBV5-5; clone_size: many; j_call: TRBJ1-1; d_call: NA; cdr3_nt: TGTGCCAGCAGCTTGGAGCCAGGGCGGGAGACTGAAGCTTTCTTT; cdr3_aa: CASSLEPGRETEAFF
v_call: TRBV5-1; clone_size: NA; j_call: TRBJ2-7; d_call: NA; cdr3_nt: TGCGCCAGCAGCCTGCTTAATCCTTCCGACTACGAGCAGTACTTC; cdr3_aa: CASSLLNPSDYEQYF
v_call: TRBV5-1; clone_size: many; j_call: TRBJ2-5; d_call: NA; cdr3_nt: TGCGCCAGCAGCTGCCAAGAGACCCAGTACTTC; cdr3_aa: CASSCQETQYF
v_call: TRBV29-1; clone_size: many; j_call: TRBJ1-2; d_call: TRBD1; cdr3_nt: TGCAGCGTTGAAGTGACCGGGACAGGATATGGCTACACCTTC; cdr3_aa: CSVEVTGTGYGYTF
v_call: TRBV10-3; clone_size: many; j_call: TRBJ2-5; d_call: NA; cdr3_nt: TGTGCCATCGCGGAGCGGAGGAGGGAGACCCAGTACTTC; cdr3_aa: CAIAERRRETQYF
v_call: TRBV14; clone_size: many; j_call: TRBJ2-2; d_call: TRBD1; cdr3_nt: TGTGCCAGCAGCTTCCGGGACAGCTCCCCCGGGGAGCTGTTTTTT; cdr3_aa: CASSFRDSSPGELFF
v_call: TRBV9; clone_size: many; j_call: TRBJ2-2; d_call: TRBD2; cdr3_nt: TGTGCCAGCAGCGTGGTTAGCGGGGGGGCCCAGACCGGGGAGCTGTTTTTT; cdr3_aa: CASSVVSGGAQTGELFF
v_call: TRBV12-3/TRBV12-4; clone_size: many; j_call: TRBJ1-2; d_call: NA; cdr3_nt: TGTGCCAGCAGTCCAGACAGATATTCTTACTATGGCTACACCTTC; cdr3_aa: CASSPDRYSYYGYTF
v_call: TRBV7-9; clone_size: many; j_call: TRBJ2-7; d_call: NA; cdr3_nt: TGTGCCAGCAGCCCGGGAACCTTAAGAGCCTCCTACGAGCAGTACTTC; cdr3_aa: CASSPGTLRASYEQYF
v_call: TRBV20-1; clone_size: NA; j_call: TRBJ1-1; d_call: NA; cdr3_nt: TGCAGTGCTAGAGATCCCTCGGGCGCTGAAGCTTTCTTT; cdr3_aa: CSARDPSGAEAFF
v_call: TRBV20-1; clone_size: many; j_call: TRBJ2-1; d_call: NA; cdr3_nt: TGCAGTGCTAGAGGTGGTGTTGGCGGAGAAGTGAGTCTGAGGCAGTTCTTC; cdr3_aa: CSARGGVGGEVSLRQFF
v_call: TRBV6-6; clone_size: many; j_call: TRBJ1-1; d_call: NA; cdr3_nt: TGTGCCAGCATCGACCTTTCCAGGACTGAAGCTTTCTTT; cdr3_aa: CASIDLSRTEAFF
v_call: TRBV19; clone_size: many; j_call: TRBJ2-5; d_call: NA; cdr3_nt: TGTGCCAGTAGTATAAGTCCCCTAGAGTGGGAGACCCAGTACTTC; cdr3_aa: CASSISPLEWETQYF
v_call: TRBV20-1; clone_size: many; j_call: TRBJ2-3; d_call: NA; cdr3_nt: TGCAGTGCTGCCGGGGAGGTCGGCACAGATACGCAGTATTTT; cdr3_aa: CSAAGEVGTDTQYF
v_call: TRBV6-4; clone_size: many; j_call: TRBJ1-6; d_call: NA; cdr3_nt: TGTGCCAGCAGTAGCAACCGGGGCGAAAATTCACCCCTCCACTTT; cdr3_aa: CASSSNRGENSPLHF
v_call: TRBV18; clone_size: few; j_call: TRBJ1-1; d_call: NA; cdr3_nt: TGTGCCAGCTCACCCCGGGGGCAGGGACTGAACACTGAAGCTTTCTTT; cdr3_aa: CASSPRGQGLNTEAFF
v_call: TRBV7-2; clone_size: NA; j_call: TRBJ2-5; d_call: TRBD2; cdr3_nt: TGTGCCAGCAGCTTAGCGGGATCCCCTCCTAGCGGGGGACCTACTCCCTACCAGACCCAGTACTTC; cdr3_aa: CASSLAGSPPSGGPTPYQTQYF
v_call: TRBV12-3/TRBV12-4; clone_size: many; j_call: TRBJ1-1; d_call: NA; cdr3_nt: TGTGCCAGCAGTTTAGCGCTTGGAGGGTTTTGGACTGAAGCTTTCTTT; cdr3_aa: CASSLALGGFWTEAFF
v_call: TRBV20-1; clone_size: many; j_call: TRBJ2-1; d_call: TRBD2; cdr3_nt: TGCAGTGCCATCCGCGGGGGGGCATACAATGAGCAGTTCTTC; cdr3_aa: CSAIRGGAYNEQFF
v_call: TRBV6-5; clone_size: many; j_call: TRBJ2-3; d_call: TRBD2; cdr3_nt: TGTGCCAGCAGTTACGGGATGACTAGCGGGGGGTCGCGCACAGATACGCAGTATTTT; cdr3_aa: CASSYGMTSGGSRTDTQYF
v_call: TRBV5-1; clone_size: many; j_call: TRBJ2-7; d_call: TRBD1; cdr3_nt: TGCGCCAGCAGCCTGAGGGGACCGGGACAGGGGTTAATTTCGTACTTC; cdr3_aa: CASSLRGPGQGLISYF
v_call: TRBV3-1; clone_size: NA; j_call: TRBJ2-1; d_call: TRBD2; cdr3_nt: TGTGCCAGCAGCCCCCCTAGCGGGGGGAGCTCCTACAATGAGCAGTTCTTC; cdr3_aa: CASSPPSGGSSYNEQFF
v_call: TRBV10-3; clone_size: many; j_call: TRBJ1-1; d_call: TRBD1; cdr3_nt: TGTGCCAGCAAACAGGGGGTGAACACTGAAGCTTTCTTT; cdr3_aa: CASKQGVNTEAFF
v_call: TRBV27; clone_size: many; j_call: TRBJ1-1; d_call: TRBD1; cdr3_nt: TGTGCCAGCCGCCAGGGGGGGGCAAATTTAAACACTGAAGCTTTCTTT; cdr3_aa: CASRQGGANLNTEAFF
v_call: TRBV6-2/TRBV6-3; clone_size: few; j_call: TRBJ1-1; d_call: NA; cdr3_nt: TGTGCCAGCACCCAAAGGATGACAGCTAGATGTCACACTGAAGCTTTCTTT; cdr3_aa: CASTQRMTARCHTEAFF
v_call: TRBV7-3; clone_size: many; j_call: TRBJ1-4; d_call: TRBD1; cdr3_nt: TGTGCCAGCAGCTTAATGCTCGGAGGGACAGAAGAAAAACTGTTTTTT; cdr3_aa: CASSLMLGGTEEKLFF
v_call: TRBV7-9; clone_size: many; j_call: TRBJ2-2; d_call: NA; cdr3_nt: TGTGCCAGCAGCGAACAGGCTGGGGAGCTGTTTTTT; cdr3_aa: CASSEQAGELFF
v_call: TRBV5-1; clone_size: many; j_call: TRBJ1-2; d_call: TRBD1; cdr3_nt: TGCGCCAGCAGCCCTGAGACAGGGGCAAACTATGGCTACACCTTC; cdr3_aa: CASSPETGANYGYTF
v_call: TRBV6-6; clone_size: many; j_call: TRBJ1-2; d_call: TRBD1; cdr3_nt: TGTGCCAGCTCCCTACTTCTCCCAGGGGGCTATGGCTACACCTTC; cdr3_aa: CASSLLLPGGYGYTF
v_call: TRBV7-9; clone_size: NA; j_call: TRBJ1-1; d_call: NA; cdr3_nt: TGTGCCAGCAGCTTTTTACTAAACACTGAAGCTTTCTTT; cdr3_aa: CASSFLLNTEAFF
v_call: TRBV12-3/TRBV12-4; clone_size: many; j_call: TRBJ1-5; d_call: TRBD1; cdr3_nt: TGTGCCAGCAGTTTTTCAGGGGGCTTCCAGCCCCAGCATTTT; cdr3_aa: CASSFSGGFQPQHF
v_call: TRBV6-5; clone_size: many; j_call: TRBJ2-3; d_call: NA; cdr3_nt: TGTGCCAGTTGGACATCCACAGATACGCAGTATTTT; cdr3_aa: CASWTSTDTQYF
v_call: TRBV19; clone_size: NA; j_call: TRBJ2-7; d_call: TRBD2; cdr3_nt: TGTGCCAGTAGTTTCCGACTAGCCAACGAGCAGTACTTC; cdr3_aa: CASSFRLANEQYF
v_call: TRBV7-5; clone_size: many; j_call: TRBJ2-7; d_call: NA; cdr3_nt: NA; cdr3_aa: CISVSEPRGSAPYEQYF
v_call: TRBV12-3/TRBV12-4; clone_size: many; j_call: TRBJ2-3; d_call: NA; cdr3_nt: TGTGCCAGCAGTTTTGCGGGCACCACAGATACGCAGTATTTT; cdr3_aa: CASSFAGTTDTQYF
v_call: TRBV2; clone_size: many; j_call: TRBJ2-7; d_call: NA; cdr3_nt: TGTGCCAGCAGTGGTGCGGCCCCTTCCTACGAGCAGTACTTC; cdr3_aa: CASSGAAPSYEQYF
v_call: TRBV12-3/TRBV12-4; clone_size: few; j_call: TRBJ1-2; d_call: TRBD1; cdr3_nt: TGTGCCAGCACCCTACCCTTGACAGGGGGGAACTATGGCTACACCTTC; cdr3_aa: CASTLPLTGGNYGYTF